Below, 8 T cell receptor beta chains from the same sample are listed, as sequenced in a study of blood T cell repertoires in COVID-19. Measured with immunoSEQ multiplex PCR; TCRdb has only the in-frame clones, and not every one. The repertoire has fewer than 130,000 clones, approximately 92% of them found once; the top ten carry less than 40%. Specimen: peripheral blood. These TCRs come from an elderly woman with acute or convalescent COVID-19.

The chain employs TRBV5-1 and TRBJ1-1, with 8 bases identical to TRBD1. Germline CDR1 reads SGHRS; CDR2 reads YFSETQ. The V gene end was trimmed by 4 bases and the J gene end by 0 bases; junction bases not matched to a gene: 5. This CDR3 is 15 amino acids long. CDR3 bases: TGCGCCAGCAGCATCCGGACAGGGATGAACACTGAAGCTTTCTTT. Encoded protein: CASSIRTGMNTEAFF.

The rearrangement links TRBV4-3 to TRBJ1-2; maybe TRBD1 (6 bases). V dropped 0 bases and J dropped 6 bases, with 14 bases sitting between them. Germline values: CDR1 LGHNA, CDR2 YSLEER. The CDR3 is 15 residues long. CDR3 protein: CASSQDAGERDGYTF. The CDR3, as DNA: TGCGCCAGCAGCCAAGATGCAGGGGAGAGGGATGGCTACACCTTC.

This chain joins TRBV7-2 and TRBJ2-7; the match to TRBD2 covers 8 bases. The J segment lost 5 bases and the V segment lost 5 bases, leaving 17 bases of the junction unmatched. The CDR3 extends over 17 amino acids. CDR1 is SGHTA, CDR2 FQGNSA, per germline. The CDR3 nucleotides are TGTGCCAGCAGCCAATCTCCCCAGGAGACTAGCGTAAACGAGCAGTACTTC. Translation: CASSQSPQETSVNEQYF.

The chain recombines TRBV30 with TRBJ1-2, with a possible D match to TRBD1 (6 bases). From germline, CDR1 is GTSNPN and CDR2 SVGIG (reference sequence). The CDR3 has 15 residues. V lost 0 bases, J lost 8 bases, and 19 bases lay in between. The CDR3 sequence is CAWSVSRQGIGGYTF. The CDR3 bases are TGTGCCTGGAGTGTTTCAAGGCAGGGGATAGGGGGCTACACCTTC. The entire variable domain, with the rest obtained from reference TRBV30 and TRBJ1-2, is as follows: SQTIHQWPATLVQPVGSPLSLECTVEGTSNPNLYWYRQAAGRGLQLLFYSVGIGQISSEVPQNLSASRPQDRQFILSSKKLLLSDSGFYLCAWSVSRQGIGGYTFGSGTRLTVV.

V and J are TRBV28 and TRBJ2-5; D remains ambiguous. This CDR3 contains 12 residues. V lost 6 bases to trimming and J lost 7 bases, with 12 bases between them. Germline CDR1 reads MDHEN; CDR2 reads SYDVKM. CDR3 DNA sequence: TGTGCCAGCAGCAAACCAGGCCCGACCCAGTACTTC. Its protein is CASSKPGPTQYF.

The chain joins TRBV28 to TRBJ2-2; D gene ambiguous. This CDR3 contains 13 residues. Trimming stripped 8 bases from V and 2 bases from J, with 9 bases between. The V gene's germline CDR1 is MDHEN and CDR2 SYDVKM. The CDR3 DNA is TGTGCCAGCTGCAGTCCCAACACCGGGGAGCTGTTTTTT. It translates to CASCSPNTGELFF.

Regarding this clone: A junction boundary mismatches the germline segment, possibly from a read error. The rearrangement joins TRBV5-1 to TRBJ2-5; maybe TRBD2 (7 bases). Germline loops: CDR1 SGHRS, CDR2 YFSETQ. This CDR3 contains 18 residues. The CDR3 sequence: CASSLVGGAGAFQGTQYF. Written as DNA, the CDR3 is TGCGCCAGCAGCTTGGTGGGTGGTGCGGGGGCCTTCCAAGGGACCCAGTACTTC. Full variable domain (missing parts from reference TRBV5-1 and TRBJ2-5): KAGVTQTPRYLIKTRGQQVTLSCSPISGHRSVSWYQQTPGQGLQFLFEYFSETQRNKGNFPGRFSGRQFSNSRSEMNVSTLELGDSALYLCASSLVGGAGAFQGTQYFGPGTRLLVL.

The rearrangement uses TRBV27 and TRBJ1-2; 7 bases align to TRBD1. Per the germline V gene, CDR1 is MNHEY and CDR2 is SMNVEV (reference sequence). J gave up 14 bases and V 4 bases, and 10 bases lay outside the gene matches. This CDR3 contains 12 residues. The CDR3 is CASSSGTAARTF. DNA of the CDR3: TGTGCCAGCAGTTCCGGGACAGCAGCAAGGACCTTC.